The 32 T cell receptor beta chains below come from one sample, sequenced in a study of radiotherapy plus CTLA-4 blockade in lung cancer. Profiling relied on immunoSEQ multiplex PCR, and the TCRdb table lists in-frame clones only, not all of them. The sample has around 37,000 clones; 70% to 75% are singletons. The material sequenced was peripheral blood, taken from a patient treated with radiotherapy plus ipilimumab. Receptor source: a human donor with non-small cell lung cancer that progressed on radiotherapy plus ipilimumab.

The chain uses TRBV28 and TRBJ2-5, with TRBD1 matching over 10 bases. V was clipped by 4 bases and J by 4 bases; unmatched bases: 3. The CDR3 loop spans 14 amino acids. Per germline, CDR1 MDHEN and CDR2 SYDVKM. In DNA, the CDR3 is TGTGCCAGCAGTTGGACAGGGGGGGGAGAGACCCAGTACTTC. It is translated as CASSWTGGGETQYF.

This chain connects TRBV5-6 to TRBJ1-1; D may be TRBD1 (5 bases). Germline V CDR1 and CDR2: SGHDT, YYEEEE. The CDR3 sequence is 14 residues long. Between the trimmed V and J ends, which lost 2 bases and 4 bases, there was a span of 12 bases. The CDR3 DNA reads TGTGCCAGCAGCTTCGACCTCCAGGGCACTGAAGCTTTCTTT. Protein product: CASSFDLQGTEAFF.

The CDR3 DNA reads as TGTGCCAGCAGGACCGAGAACACCGGGGAGCTGTTTTTT. This gives the protein CASRTENTGELFF. The chain combines TRBV6-1 with TRBJ2-2; no definite D call. Germline V gene data show CDR1 as MNHNS and CDR2 as SASEGT. CDR3 length: 13 amino acids. V lost 6 bases, J lost 1 base, and 6 bases lay in between.

CDR3 protein: CASSSITEQNIQYF. CDR3 bases: TGTGCCAGCAGCTCTATTACAGAGCAAAACATTCAGTACTTC. The J gene is TRBJ2-4, the V gene TRBV7-2, with D unclear. This CDR3 contains 14 residues. Deletions cut 4 bases from V and 5 bases from J, with 12 bases between. CDR1 and CDR2 (germline): SGHTA, FQGNSA.

This clone showed up just a few times. The chain is built from TRBV10-3 and TRBJ2-5; D unresolved. Germline CDR1 is ENHRY and CDR2 is SYGVKD. V was trimmed by 2 bases and J by 4 bases, leaving 11 bases between them. The length of the CDR3 is 14 residues. CDR3 loop: CAISEGSGAETQYF. Here the CDR3 DNA reads TGTGCCATCAGTGAGGGGTCAGGCGCAGAGACCCAGTACTTC.

The genes are TRBV2 and TRBJ2-5, with D perhaps TRBD1 or TRBD2 (5 bases each). The CDR3 extends over 15 amino acids. Per the germline V gene, CDR1 is SNHLY and CDR2 is FYNNEI. Between the trimmed V and J ends, which lost 5 bases and 1 base, there was a span of 14 bases. The CDR3 protein is CASSLYGARQETQYF. The DNA for the CDR3 is TGTGCCAGCAGTCTGTACGGGGCCCGCCAAGAGACCCAGTACTTC.

This chain connects TRBV18 to TRBJ2-1, with no clear D. Germline CDR1 and CDR2: KGHSH and LQKENI. The V end lost 3 bases, the J end lost 0 bases, and 9 bases lay between the germline ends. The CDR3 covers 15 residues. Here the CDR3 DNA reads TGTGCCAGCTCACCGGAACTACGCTCCTACAATGAGCAGTTCTTC. It translates to CASSPELRSYNEQFF.

V is TRBV10-3 and J is TRBJ1-1; D remains ambiguous. The germline V gene encodes CDR1 ENHRY and CDR2 SYGVKD. Trimming cost V 0 bases and J 3 bases, with 8 bases left between them. This CDR3 spans 14 amino acids. CDR3 amino acids: CAISESPRYTEAFF. The CDR3 DNA is TGTGCCATCAGTGAGTCACCCCGCTACACTGAAGCTTTCTTT.

This sequence joins TRBV29-1 and TRBJ2-1, with D tentatively TRBD1 (6 bases). The CDR3 spans 12 residues. CDR1 and CDR2 from the germline V gene are SQVTM and ANQGSEA. Trimming removed 7 bases from V and 9 bases from J, with 16 bases in between. This chain's CDR3 is CSGLLQGSEQFF. The CDR3 coding sequence is TGCAGCGGCCTTTTACAGGGCAGTGAGCAGTTCTTC.

The chain links TRBV11-3 to TRBJ2-3; a possible D gene is TRBD2 (6 bases). CDR1 SGHNT and CDR2 YENEEA come from the germline V gene. The CDR3 runs to 13 residues. Trimming removed 3 bases at V and 4 bases at J, with 8 bases between. The CDR3: CASSFIAADTQYF. DNA of the CDR3: TGTGCCAGCAGCTTCATAGCGGCAGATACGCAGTATTTT.

The CDR3 loop reads CASSQLLNGDTQYF. The CDR3 DNA reads as TGCGCCAGCAGCCAGTTACTAAACGGAGATACGCAGTATTTT. The J gene is TRBJ2-3, the V gene TRBV4-1; D gene ambiguous. Germline loops: CDR1 MGHRA, CDR2 YSYEKL. This CDR3 is built from 14 residues. Trimming removed 3 bases at V and 5 bases at J, with 12 bases between.

V and J are TRBV5-1 and TRBJ1-5; 9 nucleotides match TRBD1. Germline CDR1 is SGHRS and CDR2 is YFSETQ. The CDR3 totals 15 residues. Unmatched junction bases numbered 5, after V lost 1 base and J lost 6 bases. CDR3 DNA: TGCGCCAGCAGCTTGACAGGGGGCGCGGGTCAGCCCCAGCATTTT. Residues: CASSLTGGAGQPQHF. Variable domain in full (rest from reference TRBV5-1 and TRBJ1-5): KAGVTQTPRYLIKTRGQQVTLSCSPISGHRSVSWYQQTPGQGLQFLFEYFSETQRNKGNFPGRFSGRQFSNSRSEMNVSTLELGDSALYLCASSLTGGAGQPQHFGDGTRLSIL.

The CDR3 loop reads CASTAGAPYEQYF. The CDR3 DNA sequence: TGTGCCAGCACGGCAGGGGCGCCCTACGAGCAGTACTTC. The chain recombines TRBV2 with TRBJ2-7; D may be TRBD1 (6 bases). Germline lookup yields CDR1 SNHLY and CDR2 FYNNEI. This CDR3 contains 13 residues. Trimming stripped 7 bases from V and 2 bases from J, with 12 bases between. Supplemented by reference TRBV2 and TRBJ2-7, the full variable domain reads EPEVTQTPSHQVTQMGQEVILRCVPISNHLYFYWYRQILGQKVEFLVSFYNNEISEKSEIFDDQFSVERPDGSNFTLKIRSTKLEDSAMYFCASTAGAPYEQYFGPGTRLTVT.

The rearrangement joins TRBV13 to TRBJ1-6; possibly TRBD1 for D (5 bases). Looked up from germline, CDR1 is PRHDT and CDR2 is FYEKMQ (reference sequence). V was pared by 4 bases and J by 8 bases, with 18 bases between. This CDR3 spans 16 amino acids. CDR3 nucleotides: TGTGCCAGCAGCTCGATACAGGCGCCCCGGGATTCACCCCTCCACTTT. It yields the protein CASSSIQAPRDSPLHF.

The rearrangement uses TRBV28 and TRBJ2-7; D is ambiguous. Per germline, CDR1 MDHEN and CDR2 SYDVKM. The V end lost 3 bases, the J end lost 3 bases, and 12 bases lay between the germline ends. The CDR3 consists of 14 residues. CDR3 bases: TGTGCCAGCAGTTTCCGCAGGTACGGCTACGAGCAGTACTTC. Translated, it gives CASSFRRYGYEQYF.

This chain joins TRBV5-1 and TRBJ2-5, with D perhaps matching TRBD1 (5 bases). Trimming left V 0 bases short and J 3 bases short, with 9 bases between. Germline V gene lookup returns CDR1 SGHRS and CDR2 YFSETQ. CDR3 length: 14 residues. CDR3 protein: CASSLGAGKETQYF. CDR3 DNA: TGCGCCAGCAGCTTGGGGGCAGGGAAAGAGACCCAGTACTTC.

This clone was recorded only once. The rearrangement joins TRBV28 to TRBJ1-2; no clear D gene. CDR3 length: 12 residues. V was clipped by 8 bases and J by 1 base, with 8 bases between them. Germline CDR1 and CDR2: MDHEN and SYDVKM. This chain's CDR3 is CASREDNYGYTF. The CDR3 DNA follows: TGTGCCAGCCGAGAAGATAACTATGGCTACACCTTC.

The CDR3 DNA reads as TGCGCCAGCAGCCTCGTAGGACTGTCCAACTACGAGCAGTACTTC. Residues: CASSLVGLSNYEQYF. This chain links TRBV5-1 with TRBJ2-7, with a weak D call TRBD2 (5 bases). Trimming took off 4 bases at V and 3 bases at J, with 17 bases between the two ends. This CDR3 is built from 15 residues. The germline gives CDR1 SGHRS, CDR2 YFSETQ.

CDR3 protein: CASSLGGAGGTTDTQYF. CDR3 nucleotides: TGTGCCAGCAGCTTGGGGGGCGCGGGGGGTACCACAGATACGCAGTATTTT. V gene TRBV5-4 combines with J gene TRBJ2-3, with TRBD2 matching over 8 bases. This CDR3 contains 17 residues. The V gene end was trimmed by 0 bases and the J gene end by 2 bases; junction bases not matched to a gene: 8. Germline V gene lookup returns CDR1 SGHNT and CDR2 YYREEE (reference sequence). The whole variable domain, remainder taken from reference TRBV5-4 and TRBJ2-3, is ETGVTQSPTHLIKTRGQQVTLRCSSQSGHNTVSWYQQALGQGPQFIFQYYREEENGRGNFPPRFSGLQFPNYSSELNVNALELDDSALYLCASSLGGAGGTTDTQYFGPGTRLTVL.

V gene TRBV19 combines with J gene TRBJ2-1; D perhaps matches TRBD1 (5 bases). The CDR3 is made up of 14 amino acids. Germline lookup yields CDR1 LNHDA and CDR2 SQIVND (reference sequence). Trimming removed 7 bases from V and 0 bases from J, with 10 bases in between. CDR3 protein: CASTADSSYNEQFF. Written as DNA, the CDR3 is TGTGCCAGTACCGCTGACAGCTCCTACAATGAGCAGTTCTTC.

The chain joins TRBV18 to TRBJ2-1; 9 bases are shared with TRBD2. Germline V gene lookup returns CDR1 KGHSH and CDR2 LQKENI. CDR3 size: 15 residues. V shed 3 bases and J 7 bases; nucleotides not matched to a gene: 7. The CDR3 loop is CASSPPGLAQNEQFF. The DNA for the CDR3 is TGTGCCAGCTCACCTCCGGGACTAGCCCAAAATGAGCAGTTCTTC. Combining the CDR3 with reference TRBV18 and TRBJ2-1 gives the whole variable domain NAGVMQNPRHLVRRRGQEARLRCSPMKGHSHVYWYRQLPEEGLKFMVYLQKENIIDESGMPKERFSAEFPKEGPSILRIQQVVRGDSAAYFCASSPPGLAQNEQFFGPGTRLTVL.

This clone was found once. This chain links TRBV7-8 with TRBJ2-5; the D is unclear. CDR1 and CDR2 (germline): SGHVS, FQNEAQ. The CDR3 extends over 15 amino acids. Trimming left V 5 bases short and J 3 bases short, with 16 bases between. The DNA for the CDR3 is TGTGCCAGCAGCGATAGCCGGGCCTTTAAAGAGACCCAGTACTTC. Protein sequence: CASSDSRAFKETQYF.

This chain uses TRBV4-1 with TRBJ1-1, with a tentative D call TRBD1 (5 bases). This CDR3 spans 14 amino acids. Deletions cut 4 bases from V and 3 bases from J, with 12 bases between. The germline gives CDR1 MGHRA, CDR2 YSYEKL. The CDR3 is CASSPVWGDTEAFF. CDR3 nucleotides: TGCGCCAGCAGCCCCGTTTGGGGGGACACTGAAGCTTTCTTT.

The CDR3 here is CASSQDRPTVTSTDTQYF. In DNA form, the CDR3 reads TGCGCCAGCAGCCAAGATAGGCCCACAGTCACTAGCACAGATACGCAGTATTTT. The chain joins TRBV4-1 to TRBJ2-3; D is uncertain. CDR1 is MGHRA, CDR2 YSYEKL, per germline. The CDR3 contains 18 residues. V lost 0 bases, J lost 0 bases, and 16 bases lay in between.

This sequence joins TRBV7-9 and TRBJ2-7; possibly TRBD2 for D (5 bases). V lost 5 bases, J lost 5 bases, and 19 bases lay in between. Germline values: CDR1 SEHNR, CDR2 FQNEAQ (reference sequence). The CDR3 contains 15 residues. The CDR3 nucleotides read TGTGCCAGCAGCCGTCCGACGGGATCAGTCAACGAGCAGTACTTC. It translates to CASSRPTGSVNEQYF.

A single count supports this clone. The chain recombines TRBV2 with TRBJ1-5, with 7 bases fitting TRBD1. The CDR3 runs to 17 residues. CDR1 is SNHLY and CDR2 is FYNNEI in the germline V gene. V dropped 5 bases and J dropped 0; count of bases not matched to a gene: 10. CDR3 in DNA: TGTGCCAGCAGTTTCCCGGGACAGAGGGGTAGCAATCAGCCCCAGCATTTT. It is translated as CASSFPGQRGSNQPQHF.

This chain uses TRBV20-1 with TRBJ1-1, with unresolved D. Trimming left V 5 bases short and J 13 bases short, with 11 bases between. The CDR3 is made up of 9 amino acids. Germline V gives CDR1 DFQATT, CDR2 SNEGSKA (reference sequence). Here the CDR3 DNA reads TGCAGTGCTGGGCCTTGGAGTTTCTTT. Amino acids: CSAGPWSFF.

This chain links TRBV11-1 with TRBJ2-1; D is unclear. Germline loops: CDR1 SGHAT, CDR2 FQDESV (reference sequence). The CDR3 is 16 residues long. V dropped 5 bases and J dropped 0 bases, with 14 bases sitting between them. In nucleotides, the CDR3 is TGTGCCAGCAGCCCTCCGGACCTGAGCTCCTACAATGAGCAGTTCTTC. This translates into CASSPPDLSSYNEQFF.

This CDR3 is CASSIMGTNTEAFF. The CDR3, as DNA: TGTGCCAGTAGTATTATGGGCACCAACACTGAAGCTTTCTTT. The chain joins TRBV19 to TRBJ1-1, with no clear D. This CDR3 has 14 amino acids. Per the germline V gene, CDR1 is LNHDA and CDR2 is SQIVND (reference sequence). Trimming removed 3 bases at V and 2 bases at J, with 10 bases between.

This clone has a handful of counts. The CDR3 region is CASSLEIGQLAGDSYNEQFF. CDR3 sequence (DNA): TGTGCCAGCAGCTTAGAAATCGGGCAACTAGCGGGAGATTCCTACAATGAGCAGTTCTTC. The chain has TRBV13 and TRBJ2-1, with TRBD2 identical over 11 bases. Unmatched junction bases numbered 12, after V lost 1 base and J lost 1 base. Per germline, CDR1 PRHDT and CDR2 FYEKMQ (reference sequence). CDR3 size: 20 residues.

This rearrangement joins TRBV27 to TRBJ2-7; D might be TRBD1 (6 bases). The CDR3 is 13 residues long. Germline CDR1 and CDR2: MNHEY and SMNVEV (reference sequence). Between the trimmed V and J ends, which lost 4 bases and 9 bases, there was a span of 16 bases. The CDR3 is CASSSTGSSVQYF. In nucleotides, the CDR3 is TGTGCCAGCAGTTCGACAGGCTCCTCAGTGCAGTACTTC.

This chain links TRBV28 with TRBJ1-4; 7 bases line up with TRBD1. V dropped 6 bases and J dropped 4; count of bases not matched to a gene: 14. The CDR3 length is 17 residues. Germline V lookup: CDR1 MDHEN, CDR2 SYDVKM. CDR3 in DNA: TGTGCCAGCAGACAACGGGCCCGGCCAGGGGGTAATGAAAAACTGTTTTTT. This encodes CASRQRARPGGNEKLFF.